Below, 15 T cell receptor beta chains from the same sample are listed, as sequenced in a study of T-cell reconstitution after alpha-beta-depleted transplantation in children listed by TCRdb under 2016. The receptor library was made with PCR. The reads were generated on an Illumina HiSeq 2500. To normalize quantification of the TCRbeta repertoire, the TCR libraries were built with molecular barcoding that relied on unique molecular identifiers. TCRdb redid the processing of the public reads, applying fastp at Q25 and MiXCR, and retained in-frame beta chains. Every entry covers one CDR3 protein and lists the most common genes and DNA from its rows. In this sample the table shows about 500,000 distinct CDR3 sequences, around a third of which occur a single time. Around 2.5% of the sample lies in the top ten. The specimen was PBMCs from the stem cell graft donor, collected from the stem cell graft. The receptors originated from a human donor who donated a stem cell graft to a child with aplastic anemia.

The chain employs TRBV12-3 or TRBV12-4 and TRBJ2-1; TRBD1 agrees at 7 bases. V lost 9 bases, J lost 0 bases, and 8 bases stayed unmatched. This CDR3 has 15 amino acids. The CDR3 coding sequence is TGTGCCAGTCGCGCAGGGACAGTCTCCTACAATGAGCAGTTCTTC. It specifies CASRAGTVSYNEQFF.

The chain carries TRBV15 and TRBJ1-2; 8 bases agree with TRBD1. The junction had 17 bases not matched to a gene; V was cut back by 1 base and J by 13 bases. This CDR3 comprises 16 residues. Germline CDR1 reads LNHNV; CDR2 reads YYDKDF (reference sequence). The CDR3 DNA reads TGTGCCACCAGCAGAGTGGGAGACAGGGGCGAGCTGGCGGCCACCTTC. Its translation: CATSRVGDRGELAATF.

CDR3 sequence reads: CASSFPPGTGNYEQYF. DNA for the CDR3: TGTGCCAGCAGTTTTCCCCCCGGGACAGGGAACTACGAGCAGTACTTC. The gene calls are TRBV12-3 or TRBV12-4 and TRBJ2-7; TRBD1 agrees at 9 bases. The V segment lost 3 bases and the J segment 3 bases; nucleotides outside the gene matches: 9. CDR3 size: 16 residues.

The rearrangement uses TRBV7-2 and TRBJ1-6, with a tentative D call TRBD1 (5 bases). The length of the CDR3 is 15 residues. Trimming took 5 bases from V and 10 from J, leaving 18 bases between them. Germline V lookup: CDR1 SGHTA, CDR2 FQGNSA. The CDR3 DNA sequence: TGTGCCAGCAGCCCACCTCAGGGCCTGGGCTCACCCCTCCACTTT. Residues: CASSPPQGLGSPLHF.

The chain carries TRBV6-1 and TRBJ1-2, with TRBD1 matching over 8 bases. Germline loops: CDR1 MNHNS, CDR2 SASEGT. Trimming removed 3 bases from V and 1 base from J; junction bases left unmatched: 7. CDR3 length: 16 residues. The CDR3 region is CASSEDRVLFNYGYTF. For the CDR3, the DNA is TGTGCCAGCAGTGAGGACAGGGTACTCTTTAACTATGGCTACACCTTC.

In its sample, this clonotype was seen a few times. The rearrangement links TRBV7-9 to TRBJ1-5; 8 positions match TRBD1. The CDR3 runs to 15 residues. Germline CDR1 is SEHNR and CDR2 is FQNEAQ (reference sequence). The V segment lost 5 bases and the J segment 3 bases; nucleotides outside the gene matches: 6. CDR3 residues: CASSVADRDNQPQHF. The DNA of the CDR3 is TGTGCCAGCAGCGTGGCGGACAGGGACAATCAGCCCCAGCATTTT. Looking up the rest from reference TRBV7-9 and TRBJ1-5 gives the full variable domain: DTGVSQNPRHKITKRGQNVTFRCDPISEHNRLYWYRQTLGQGPEFLTYFQNEAQLEKSRLLSDRFSAERPKGSFSTLEIQRTEQGDSAMYLCASSVADRDNQPQHFGDGTRLSIL.

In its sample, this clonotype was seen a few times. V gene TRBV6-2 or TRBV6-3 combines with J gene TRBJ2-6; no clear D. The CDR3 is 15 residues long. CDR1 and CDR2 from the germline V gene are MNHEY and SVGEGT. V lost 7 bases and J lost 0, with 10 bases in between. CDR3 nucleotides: TGTGCCAGCACCGCAGCCGACTCTGGGGCCAACGTCCTGACTTTC. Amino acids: CASTAADSGANVLTF.

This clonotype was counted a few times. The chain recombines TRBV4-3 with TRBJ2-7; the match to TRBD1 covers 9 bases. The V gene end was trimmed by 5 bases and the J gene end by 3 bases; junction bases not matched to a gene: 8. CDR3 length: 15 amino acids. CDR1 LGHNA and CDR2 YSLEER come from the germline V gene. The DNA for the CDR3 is TGCGCCAGCAGCAAATTCGGGACAGGGAACTACGAGCAGTACTTC. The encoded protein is CASSKFGTGNYEQYF.

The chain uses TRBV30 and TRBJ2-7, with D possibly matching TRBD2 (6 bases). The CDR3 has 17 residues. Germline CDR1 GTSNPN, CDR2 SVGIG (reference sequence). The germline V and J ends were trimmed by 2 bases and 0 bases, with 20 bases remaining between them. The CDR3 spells CAWSPRVSSGHSYEQYV. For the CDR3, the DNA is TGTGCCTGGAGTCCGCGAGTGTCGAGCGGGCACTCCTACGAGCAGTACGTC.

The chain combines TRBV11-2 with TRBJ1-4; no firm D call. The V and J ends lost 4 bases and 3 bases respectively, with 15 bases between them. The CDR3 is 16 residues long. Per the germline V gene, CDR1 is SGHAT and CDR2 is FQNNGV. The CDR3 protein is CASSSNTYFANEKLFF. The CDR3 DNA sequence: TGTGCCAGCAGCTCGAACACGTATTTCGCTAATGAAAAACTGTTTTTT.

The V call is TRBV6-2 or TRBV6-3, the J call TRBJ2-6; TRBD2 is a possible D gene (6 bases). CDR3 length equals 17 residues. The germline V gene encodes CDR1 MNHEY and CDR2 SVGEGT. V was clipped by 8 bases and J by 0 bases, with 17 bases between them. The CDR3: CASAVDELASGANVLTF. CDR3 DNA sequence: TGTGCCAGCGCCGTGGACGAACTAGCCTCTGGGGCCAACGTCCTGACTTTC.

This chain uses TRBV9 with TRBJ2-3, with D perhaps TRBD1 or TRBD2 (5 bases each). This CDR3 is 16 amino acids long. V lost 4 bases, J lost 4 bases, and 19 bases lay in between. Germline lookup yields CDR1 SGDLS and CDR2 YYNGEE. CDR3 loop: CASSNAGAVWPDTQYF. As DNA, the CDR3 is TGTGCCAGCAGCAACGCCGGGGCCGTTTGGCCAGATACGCAGTATTTT.

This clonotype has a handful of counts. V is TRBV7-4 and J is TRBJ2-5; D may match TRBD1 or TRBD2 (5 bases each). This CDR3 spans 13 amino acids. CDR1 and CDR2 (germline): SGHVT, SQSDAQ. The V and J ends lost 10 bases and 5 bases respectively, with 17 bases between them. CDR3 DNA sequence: TGTGCCATCTCCGGACGGGACCCCGAGACCCAGTACTTC. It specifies CAISGRDPETQYF.

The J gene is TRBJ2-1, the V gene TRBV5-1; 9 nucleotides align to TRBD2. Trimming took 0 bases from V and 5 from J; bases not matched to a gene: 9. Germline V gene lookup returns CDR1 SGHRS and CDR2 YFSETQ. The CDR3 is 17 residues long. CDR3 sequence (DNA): TGCGCCAGCAGCTTGGTGTGGGCGGGAGGGAAAAACAATGAGCAGTTCTTC. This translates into CASSLVWAGGKNNEQFF.

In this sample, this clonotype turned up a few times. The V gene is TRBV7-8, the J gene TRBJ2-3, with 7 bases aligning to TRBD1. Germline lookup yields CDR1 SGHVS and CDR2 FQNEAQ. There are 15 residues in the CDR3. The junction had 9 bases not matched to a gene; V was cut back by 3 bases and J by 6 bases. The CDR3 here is CASSFVRGPGDTQYF. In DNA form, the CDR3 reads TGTGCCAGCAGCTTCGTGAGGGGGCCGGGGGATACGCAGTATTTT.